This TCR beta chain derives from a study of blood T cell repertoires in COVID-19. Study at large: Italy, Spain and the United States were the sources of the convalescent and acute COVID-19 samples. The cDNA or gDNA used as material had been derived from T cells, B-cell-depleted T cells, or PBMCs.

CDR1 is SGHRS and CDR2 is YFSETQ in the germline V gene. The CDR3 runs to 16 residues. V trimming: 4 bases; J trimming: 5 bases; junction bases outside the gene matches: 12. The authors' processing: Amplifying reference gene primers gave estimates of nucleated cell counts. Assay used: immunoSEQ multiplex PCR; TCRdb lists only in-frame clones, some missing. The DNA gave D and trimming, while V, J and clone size come from that table. The sample consists of 150,000 to 200,000 clones, around 87% of them appearing once. This clonotype originated in a woman aged 80 or older in a cohort sampled during active or convalescent COVID-19. The J gene is TRBJ2-1, the V gene TRBV5-1; 7 nucleotides agree with TRBD2. The source material was peripheral blood. The CDR3, as DNA: TGCGCCAGCAGCCTCCTCGAACGGGGGGAAAACAATGAGCAGTTCTTC. Protein product: CASSLLERGENNEQFF.